A single T cell receptor (beta chain) is shown here with its context. What it recognizes is unknown. The data were obtained in a study of T cell repertoires in cytomegalovirus infection. Via MiXCR, TCRdb re-called the reads, giving one row per CDR3 protein. The table lists some 900,000 distinct CDR3 sequences, about 30% of them singletons. In germline, CDR1 is ENHRY, CDR2 SYGVKD. This CDR3 is 16 amino acids long. With 3 bases removed from V and 1 base from J, the gap between germline ends came to 15 bases. The chain is built from TRBV10-3 and TRBJ1-2; D remains unclear. This receptor was obtained from a human donor in good health (CMV status not recorded). Some clones in this sample may be carry-over from other donors' samples. The specimen comprised cultured CD8+ T cells from PBMCs, sampled from culture after CMV antigen stimulation. CDR3 nucleotides: TGTGCCATCAGTGAACGAGTGGCACACCTTAACTATGGCTACACCTTC. This sequence encodes CAISERVAHLNYGYTF.